This T cell receptor (delta chain) was identified during a study of Vδ1+ human thymocytes. Study-level points and caveats: Thymic TRG and TRD repertoires appeared highly polyclonal.

RNA was extracted from the cells and then reverse transcribed. The CDR3 regions were amplified by multiplex PCR from V-gene primers to a constant-region primer. TCRdb reapplied CATT to the multiplex PCR reads. The sample lists under 25,000 delta-chain clones, 8.1% seen once, with approximately 1% in the top ten. The junction had 15 bases not matched to a gene; V was cut back by 4 bases and J by 3 bases. Germline CDR1 is TSWWSYY and CDR2 is QGS. The CDR3 is 18 residues long. Of note for this clone: Its antigen is as yet unknown.

V usage is TRDV1 and J usage is TRDJ1; 9 bases map to TRDD3. The J gene was missing in TCRdb and was found by matching the end of the DNA to germline. The sequence derives from a child younger than two who had congenital heart surgery. The material sequenced was Vdelta1+ gamma-delta thymocytes from the thymus. Indicated subset: FACS-sorted CD3+ TCRalphabeta- TCRVdelta1+ TCRVdelta2- thymocytes. The CDR3 loop is CALGAVQLGDTAPDKLIF. CDR3 DNA sequence: TGTGCTCTTGGGGCCGTACAACTGGGGGACACCGCCCCCGATAAACTCATCTTT.